The TCR beta chain under discussion was sequenced for a study of T cells after yellow fever vaccination. Across the study: Fractions containing few cells were prepared with SMART-Seq v4 Ultra Low Input. Broader study findings: Shared CD4/CD8 clonotypes were a small share, likely from convergent recombination. Boosting was followed by the reappearance of most primary-vaccination clones (just under 98% CD4, 88% CD8).

Comments on this clonotype: The antigen is undetermined. The junction departs from germline at one end; a sequencing error may be responsible.

This CDR3 spans 13 amino acids. A process of 5'RACE template switching, which added a universal primer site and UMIs, was used to make TCR cDNA. TCRdb re-called the 5' RACE reads with MiXCR, one entry per CDR3 protein. The table has 400,000 to 650,000 distinct CDR3 sequences, just over 20% seen once. The sequences come from PBMCs, collected roughly 20 days after the first yellow fever vaccination. The gene calls are TRBV12-3 or TRBV12-4 and TRBJ2-3; 7 nucleotides match TRBD2. The origin of this receptor is a man between 18 and 35 years old who received the YFV17D yellow fever vaccine. The CDR3 DNA sequence: TGTGCCACCAAGGGAGGGCTCACACATACGCAGTATTTT. The encoded protein is CATKGGLTHTQYF.